This TCR beta chain was documented in a study of shared clonotypes between healthy human individuals. CDR1 SGHRS and CDR2 YFSETQ come from the germline V gene. The CDR3 is 15 residues long. The ends were cut back, 6 bases at V and 8 bases at J, with 20 bases in the middle. Healthy adults negative for HIV, lacking recent acute infections or vaccinations, served as donors. The data were produced by immunoSEQ multiplex PCR, yet TCRdb's version contains in-frame clones alone and is incomplete. The sample yields 2 million to 2.5 million clones, roughly 93% seen once. The TCR comes from a man between 18 and 29 years old in good health. Some clones in this sample may be carry-over from other donors' samples. The specimen was naive CD4+ T cells from PBMCs. The sample's subset: CD45RA+ positively selected. The J gene is TRBJ1-4, the V gene TRBV5-1, with D tentatively TRBD1 (5 bases). The CDR3 loop is CASNRGRAEGEKLFF. The CDR3 nucleotides read TGCGCCAGCAATAGGGGAAGGGCCGAGGGGGAAAAACTGTTTTTT.